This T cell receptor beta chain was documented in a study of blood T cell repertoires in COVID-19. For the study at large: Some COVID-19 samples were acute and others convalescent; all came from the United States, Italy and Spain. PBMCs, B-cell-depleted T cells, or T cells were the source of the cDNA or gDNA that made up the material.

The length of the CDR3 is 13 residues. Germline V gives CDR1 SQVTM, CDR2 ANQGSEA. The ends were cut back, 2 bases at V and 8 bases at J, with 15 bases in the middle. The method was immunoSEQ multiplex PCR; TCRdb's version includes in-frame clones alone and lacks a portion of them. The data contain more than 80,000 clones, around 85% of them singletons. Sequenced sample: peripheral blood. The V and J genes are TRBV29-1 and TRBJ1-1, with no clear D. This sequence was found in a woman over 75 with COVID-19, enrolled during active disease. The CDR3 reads CSVEHQVAGEAFF. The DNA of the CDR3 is TGCAGCGTTGAACATCAGGTGGCGGGGGAAGCTTTCTTT.